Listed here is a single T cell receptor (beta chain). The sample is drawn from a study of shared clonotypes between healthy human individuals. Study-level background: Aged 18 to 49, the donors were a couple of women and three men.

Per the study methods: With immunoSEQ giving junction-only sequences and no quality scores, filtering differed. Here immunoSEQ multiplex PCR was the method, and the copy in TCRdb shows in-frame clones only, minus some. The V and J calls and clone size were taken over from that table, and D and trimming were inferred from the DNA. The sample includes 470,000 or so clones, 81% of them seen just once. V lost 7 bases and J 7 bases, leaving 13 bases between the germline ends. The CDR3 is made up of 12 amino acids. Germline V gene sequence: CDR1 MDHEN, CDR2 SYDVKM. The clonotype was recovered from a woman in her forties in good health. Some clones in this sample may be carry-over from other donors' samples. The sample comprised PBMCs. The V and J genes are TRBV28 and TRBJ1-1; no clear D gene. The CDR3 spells CASNSFWDEAFF. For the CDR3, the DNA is TGTGCCAGCAATTCTTTTTGGGATGAAGCTTTCTTT.